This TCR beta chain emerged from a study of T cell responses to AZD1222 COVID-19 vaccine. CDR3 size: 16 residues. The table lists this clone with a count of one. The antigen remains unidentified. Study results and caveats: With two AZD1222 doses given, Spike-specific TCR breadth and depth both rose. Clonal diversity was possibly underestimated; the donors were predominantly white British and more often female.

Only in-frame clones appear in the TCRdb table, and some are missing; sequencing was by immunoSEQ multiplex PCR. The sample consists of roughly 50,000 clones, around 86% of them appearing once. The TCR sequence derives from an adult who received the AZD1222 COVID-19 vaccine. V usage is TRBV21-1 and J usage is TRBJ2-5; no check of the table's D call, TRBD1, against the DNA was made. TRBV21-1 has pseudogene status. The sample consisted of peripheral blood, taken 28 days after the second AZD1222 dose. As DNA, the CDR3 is TGTGCCAGCAGCAAAGTCCCAGCAACGAGGGGGGAGACCCAGTACTTC. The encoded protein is CASSKVPATRGETQYF.